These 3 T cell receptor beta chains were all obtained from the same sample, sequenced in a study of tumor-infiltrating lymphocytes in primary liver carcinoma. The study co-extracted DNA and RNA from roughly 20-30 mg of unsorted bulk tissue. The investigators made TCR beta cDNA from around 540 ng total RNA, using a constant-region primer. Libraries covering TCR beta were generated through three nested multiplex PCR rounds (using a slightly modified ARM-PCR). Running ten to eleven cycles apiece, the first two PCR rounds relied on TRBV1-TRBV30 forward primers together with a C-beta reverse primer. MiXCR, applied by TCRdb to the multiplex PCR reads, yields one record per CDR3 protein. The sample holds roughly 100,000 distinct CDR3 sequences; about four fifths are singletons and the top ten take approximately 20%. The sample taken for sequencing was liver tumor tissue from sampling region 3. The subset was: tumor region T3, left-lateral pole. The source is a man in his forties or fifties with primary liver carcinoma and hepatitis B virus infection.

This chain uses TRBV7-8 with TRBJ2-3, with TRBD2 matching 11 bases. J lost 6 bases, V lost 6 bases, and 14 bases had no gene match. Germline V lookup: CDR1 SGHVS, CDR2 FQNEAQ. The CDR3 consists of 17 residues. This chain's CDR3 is CASSPWGLAVIRDTQYF. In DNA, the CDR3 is TGTGCCAGCAGTCCGTGGGGACTAGCGGTCATCCGGGATACGCAGTATTTT.

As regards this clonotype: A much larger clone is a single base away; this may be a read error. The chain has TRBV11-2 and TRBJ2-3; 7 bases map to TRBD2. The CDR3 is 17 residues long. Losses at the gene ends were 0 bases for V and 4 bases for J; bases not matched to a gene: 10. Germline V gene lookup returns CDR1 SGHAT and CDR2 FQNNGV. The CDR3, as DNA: TGTGCCAGCAGCTTAGAGGGACTAACGTACACGTCAGATACGCAGTATTTT. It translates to CASSLEGLTYTSDTQYF.

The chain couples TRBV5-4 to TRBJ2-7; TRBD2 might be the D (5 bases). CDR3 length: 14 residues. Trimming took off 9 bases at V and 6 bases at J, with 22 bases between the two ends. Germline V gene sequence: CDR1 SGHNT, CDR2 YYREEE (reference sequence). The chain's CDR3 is CAIGEADWAPEQYF. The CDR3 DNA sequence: TGTGCCATCGGCGAGGCGGACTGGGCCCCCGAGCAGTACTTC. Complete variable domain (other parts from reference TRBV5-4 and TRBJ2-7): ETGVTQSPTHLIKTRGQQVTLRCSSQSGHNTVSWYQQALGQGPQFIFQYYREEENGRGNFPPRFSGLQFPNYSSELNVNALELDDSALYLCAIGEADWAPEQYFGPGTRLTVT.